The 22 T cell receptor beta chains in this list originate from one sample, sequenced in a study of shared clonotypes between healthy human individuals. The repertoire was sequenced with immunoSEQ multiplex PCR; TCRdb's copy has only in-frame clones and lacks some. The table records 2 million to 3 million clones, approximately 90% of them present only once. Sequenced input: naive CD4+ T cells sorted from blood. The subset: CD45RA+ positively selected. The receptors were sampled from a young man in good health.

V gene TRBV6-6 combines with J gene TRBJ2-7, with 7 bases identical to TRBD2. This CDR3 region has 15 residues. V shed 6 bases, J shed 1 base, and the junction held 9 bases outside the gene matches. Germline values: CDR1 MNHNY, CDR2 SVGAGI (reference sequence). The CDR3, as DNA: TGTGCCAGCAGCCCCGGACTAGTTGGGTCCTACGAGCAGTACTTC. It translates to CASSPGLVGSYEQYF.

The CDR3 bases are TGTGCCAGCAGCTCCACCTCACAGAATACCCTCTACGAGCAGTACTTC. Amino acid sequence: CASSSTSQNTLYEQYF. This sequence joins TRBV11-2 and TRBJ2-7; D remains ambiguous. Germline V gives CDR1 SGHAT, CDR2 FQNNGV. The length of the CDR3 is 16 residues. V lost 4 bases to trimming and J lost 3 bases, with 19 bases between them.

In DNA form, the CDR3 reads TGCGCCAGCAGCGCCACCGGGACCCCTTATAATTCACCCCTCCACTTT. Translated: CASSATGTPYNSPLHF. The J gene is TRBJ1-6, the V gene TRBV5-1; the D gene is possibly TRBD1 (5 bases). Looked up from germline, CDR1 is SGHRS and CDR2 is YFSETQ. V lost 4 bases to trimming and J lost 4 bases, with 15 bases between them. CDR3 length: 16 residues.

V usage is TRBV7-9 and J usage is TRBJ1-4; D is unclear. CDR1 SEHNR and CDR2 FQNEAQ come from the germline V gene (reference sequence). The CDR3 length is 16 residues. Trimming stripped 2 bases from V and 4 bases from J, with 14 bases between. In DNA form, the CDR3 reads TGTGCCAGCAGCTTAAGTGCAGGCGTTCGTAATGAAAAACTGTTTTTT. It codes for CASSLSAGVRNEKLFF.

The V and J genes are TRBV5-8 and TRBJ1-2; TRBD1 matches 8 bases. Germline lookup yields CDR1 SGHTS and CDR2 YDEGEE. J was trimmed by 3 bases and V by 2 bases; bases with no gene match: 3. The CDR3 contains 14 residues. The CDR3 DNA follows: TGTGCCAGCAGCTTTTACAGGGGGGACTATGGCTACACCTTC. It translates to CASSFYRGDYGYTF.

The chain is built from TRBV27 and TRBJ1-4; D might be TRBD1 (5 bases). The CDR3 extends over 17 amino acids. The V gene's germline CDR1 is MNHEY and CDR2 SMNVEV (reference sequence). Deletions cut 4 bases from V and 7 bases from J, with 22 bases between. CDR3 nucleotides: TGTGCCAGCAGTTACTTGGGACTCGACCAATTGGCTGAAAAACTGTTTTTT. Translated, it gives CASSYLGLDQLAEKLFF.

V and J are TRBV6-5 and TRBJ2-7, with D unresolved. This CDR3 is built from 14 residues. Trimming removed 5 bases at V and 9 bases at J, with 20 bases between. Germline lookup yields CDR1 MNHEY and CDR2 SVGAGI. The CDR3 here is CASSPVPHDSGQYF. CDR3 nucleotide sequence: TGTGCCAGCAGTCCCGTCCCCCACGACTCGGGGCAGTACTTC.

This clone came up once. CDR3 in DNA: TGTGCCAGCAGGAAACCGGGACAGGCAATCTATGGCTACACCTTC. Amino acids: CASRKPGQAIYGYTF. The chain carries TRBV6-1 and TRBJ1-2; TRBD1 matches at 8 bases. The CDR3 runs to 15 residues. With 6 bases clipped from V and 4 bases from J, the junction kept 10 bases outside the gene matches. CDR1 is MNHNS, CDR2 SASEGT, per germline.

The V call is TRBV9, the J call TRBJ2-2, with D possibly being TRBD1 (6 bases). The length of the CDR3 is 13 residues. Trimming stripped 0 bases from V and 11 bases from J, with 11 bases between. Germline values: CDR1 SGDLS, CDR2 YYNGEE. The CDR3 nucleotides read TGTGCCAGCAGCGTAGGAGGGGGTAGTGAGCTGTTTTTT. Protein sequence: CASSVGGGSELFF.

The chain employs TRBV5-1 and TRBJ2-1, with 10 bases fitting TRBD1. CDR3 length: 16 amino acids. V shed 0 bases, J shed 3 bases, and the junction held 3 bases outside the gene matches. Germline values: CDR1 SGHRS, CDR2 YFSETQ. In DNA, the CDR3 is TGCGCCAGCAGCTTGGGAGGGACAGGGGACTACAATGAGCAGTTCTTC. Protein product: CASSLGGTGDYNEQFF.

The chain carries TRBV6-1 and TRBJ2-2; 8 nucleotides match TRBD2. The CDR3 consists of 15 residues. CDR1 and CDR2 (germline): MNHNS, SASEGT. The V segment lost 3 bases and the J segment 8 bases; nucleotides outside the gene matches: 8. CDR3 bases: TGTGCCAGCAGTGAGAAAGCGGGAGCGGTAGGGGAGCTGTTTTTT. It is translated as CASSEKAGAVGELFF.

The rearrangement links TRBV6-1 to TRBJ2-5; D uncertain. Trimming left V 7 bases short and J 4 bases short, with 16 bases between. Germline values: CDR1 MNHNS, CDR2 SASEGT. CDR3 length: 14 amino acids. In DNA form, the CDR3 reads TGTGCCAGCACCTTTATGAGGATTTCAGAGACCCAGTACTTC. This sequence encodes CASTFMRISETQYF.

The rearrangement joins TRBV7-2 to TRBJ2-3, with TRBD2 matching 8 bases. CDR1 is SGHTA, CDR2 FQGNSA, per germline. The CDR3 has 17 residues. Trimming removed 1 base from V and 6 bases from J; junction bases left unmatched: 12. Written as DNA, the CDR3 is TGTGCCAGCAGCTTAGTGGGAGTAGCGGGATCGCGCGATACGCAGTATTTT. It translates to CASSLVGVAGSRDTQYF.

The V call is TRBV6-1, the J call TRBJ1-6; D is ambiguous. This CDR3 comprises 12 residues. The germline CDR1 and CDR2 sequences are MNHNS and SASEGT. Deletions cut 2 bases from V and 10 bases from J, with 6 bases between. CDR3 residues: CASSERGSPLHF. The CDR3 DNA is TGTGCCAGCAGTGAACGAGGATCACCCCTCCACTTT.

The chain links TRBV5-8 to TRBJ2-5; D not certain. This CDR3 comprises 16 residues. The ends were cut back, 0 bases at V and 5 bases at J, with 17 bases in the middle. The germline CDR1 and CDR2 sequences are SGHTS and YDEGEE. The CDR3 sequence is CASSLEARPSWETQYF. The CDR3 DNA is TGTGCCAGCAGCTTGGAGGCCAGGCCGTCTTGGGAGACCCAGTACTTC.

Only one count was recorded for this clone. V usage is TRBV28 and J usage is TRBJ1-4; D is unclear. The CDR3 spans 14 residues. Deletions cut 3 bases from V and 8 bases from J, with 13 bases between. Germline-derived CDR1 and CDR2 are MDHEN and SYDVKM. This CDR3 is CASSLVSPMEKLFF. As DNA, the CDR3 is TGTGCCAGCAGTTTGGTCAGCCCCATGGAAAAACTGTTTTTT.

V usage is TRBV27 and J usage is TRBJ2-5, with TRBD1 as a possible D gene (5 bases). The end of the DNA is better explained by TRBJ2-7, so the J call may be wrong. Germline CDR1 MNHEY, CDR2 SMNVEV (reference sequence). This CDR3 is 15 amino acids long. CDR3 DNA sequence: TGTGCCAGCAGCTGGGCAGGGAACCCTTACTACGAGCAGTACTTC. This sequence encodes CASSWAGNPYYEQYF.

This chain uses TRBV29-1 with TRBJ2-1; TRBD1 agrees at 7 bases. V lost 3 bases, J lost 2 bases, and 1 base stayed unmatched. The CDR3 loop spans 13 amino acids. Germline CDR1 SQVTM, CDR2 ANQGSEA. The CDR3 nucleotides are TGCAGCGTTGATAGGGGGCCCTACAATGAGCAGTTCTTC. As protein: CSVDRGPYNEQFF.

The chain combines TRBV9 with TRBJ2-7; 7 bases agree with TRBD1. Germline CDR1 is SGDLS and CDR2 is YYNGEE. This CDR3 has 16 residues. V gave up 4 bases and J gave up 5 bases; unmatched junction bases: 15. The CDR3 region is CASSLRETGPGNEQYF. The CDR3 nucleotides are TGTGCCAGCAGCCTCCGCGAGACAGGGCCGGGTAACGAGCAGTACTTC.

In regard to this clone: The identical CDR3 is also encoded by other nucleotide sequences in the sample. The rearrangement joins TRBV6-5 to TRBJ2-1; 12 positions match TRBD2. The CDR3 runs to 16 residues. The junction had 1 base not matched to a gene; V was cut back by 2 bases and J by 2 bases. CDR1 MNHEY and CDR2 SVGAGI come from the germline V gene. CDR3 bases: TGTGCCAGCAGTTACAGGACTAGCGGGGCCTACAATGAGCAGTTCTTC. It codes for CASSYRTSGAYNEQFF.

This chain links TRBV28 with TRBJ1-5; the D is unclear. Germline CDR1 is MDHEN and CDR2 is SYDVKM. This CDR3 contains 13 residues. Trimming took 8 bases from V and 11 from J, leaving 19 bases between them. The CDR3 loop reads CASSLGKDGTQHF. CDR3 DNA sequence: TGTGCCAGCTCCCTCGGGAAGGACGGAACCCAGCATTTT.

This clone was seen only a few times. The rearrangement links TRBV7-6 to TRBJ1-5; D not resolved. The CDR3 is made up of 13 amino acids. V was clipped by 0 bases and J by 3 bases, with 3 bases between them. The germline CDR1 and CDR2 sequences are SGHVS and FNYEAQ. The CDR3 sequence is CASSLAFNQPQHF. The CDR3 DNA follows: TGTGCCAGCAGCTTAGCTTTCAATCAGCCCCAGCATTTT.